Listed below are T cell receptor beta chains from one sample, sequenced in a study of OX40 agonist ivuxolimab in advanced cancers. Assay used: immunoSEQ multiplex PCR; TCRdb lists only in-frame clones, some missing. The repertoire holds some 10,000 clones, with roughly 86% as singletons. Sequencing used CD4+ or CD8+ T cells sorted from blood, obtained in a trial of the OX40 agonist ivuxolimab. The receptors derive from an adult with an advanced solid tumor such as melanoma, head and neck, liver or kidney cancer. Both conserved end residues are trimmed from each CDR3. Each record gives: CDR3 length, J gene, V gene, CDR3 protein.

len: 10
j_gene: TRBJ2-7
v_gene: TRBV6-5
CDR3aa: ASSYSGGEQY

len: 13
j_gene: TRBJ2-1
v_gene: TRBV5-3
CDR3aa: ARTTTSGIYNEQF

len: 14
j_gene: TRBJ2-6
v_gene: TRBV8-2
CDR3aa: GKEFITQSRANVLT

len: 17
j_gene: TRBJ2-3
v_gene: TRBV5-6
CDR3aa: ASSSTSYGERMWPDTQY

len: 12
j_gene: TRBJ2-1
v_gene: TRBV28
CDR3aa: ASNLSGGLFEQF

len: 13
j_gene: TRBJ2-5
v_gene: TRBV7-8
CDR3aa: ASSENLGQGKTQY

len: 11
j_gene: TRBJ2-7
v_gene: TRBV27
CDR3aa: ASSDRVSYEQY

len: 12
j_gene: TRBJ2-6
v_gene: TRBV7-9
CDR3aa: ASRAGERANVLT

len: 13
j_gene: TRBJ2-7
v_gene: TRBV18
CDR3aa: ASSPPDRSPYEQY

len: 13
j_gene: TRBJ2-7
v_gene: TRBV13
CDR3aa: ASSSSGTGIYEQY

len: 12
j_gene: TRBJ2-1
v_gene: TRBV5-1
CDR3aa: ASSLDMNYNEQF

len: 12
j_gene: TRBJ2-7
v_gene: TRBV6-5
CDR3aa: ASSYGTGWYEQY

len: 11
j_gene: TRBJ1-2
v_gene: TRBV5-3
CDR3aa: ASSRGYGAGYT

len: 10
j_gene: TRBJ1-2
v_gene: TRBV6-5
CDR3aa: ASRVGAYGYT

len: 14
j_gene: TRBJ2-7
v_gene: TRBV19
CDR3aa: ASSIDRDASSYEQY

len: 16
j_gene: TRBJ1-5
v_gene: TRBV19
CDR3aa: ASSIDRVPGRSNQPQH

len: 10
j_gene: TRBJ2-1
v_gene: TRBV7-9
CDR3aa: ASSDGWNEQF

len: 12
j_gene: TRBJ1-2
v_gene: TRBV6-1
CDR3aa: ASSEISTYYGYT

len: 13
j_gene: TRBJ2-3
v_gene: TRBV6-4
CDR3aa: ASSAAGTNTDTQY

len: 12
j_gene: TRBJ1-4
v_gene: TRBV7-9
CDR3aa: ASSLTGGREKLF

len: 15
j_gene: TRBJ2-7
v_gene: TRBV7-6
CDR3aa: ASSPGTGGAGLVEQY

len: 15
j_gene: TRBJ1-1
v_gene: TRBV5-1
CDR3aa: ASSLTGAGSMNTEAF

len: 16
j_gene: TRBJ2-1
v_gene: TRBV27
CDR3aa: ASSFAPVAGGKGNEQF

len: 10
j_gene: TRBJ1-1
v_gene: TRBV7-9
CDR3aa: ASSLALTEAF

len: 16
j_gene: TRBJ2-3
v_gene: TRBV15
CDR3aa: ATSIGTGGRSHTDTQY

len: 15
j_gene: TRBJ1-1
v_gene: TRBV5-6
CDR3aa: ASSTVGGGWFNTEAF

len: 13
j_gene: TRBJ2-3
v_gene: TRBV27
CDR3aa: ASSFVQGAADTQY

len: 12
j_gene: TRBJ2-7
v_gene: TRBV27
CDR3aa: ASSLNRWAYEQY

len: 13
j_gene: TRBJ2-1
v_gene: TRBV7-2
CDR3aa: ASFSGSSSYNEQF

len: 14
j_gene: TRBJ2-7
v_gene: TRBV5-6
CDR3aa: ASRDGLAGGPGEQY

len: 8
j_gene: TRBJ1-4
v_gene: TRBV30
CDR3aa: AWRDEKLF

len: 12
j_gene: TRBJ2-1
v_gene: TRBV7-9
CDR3aa: ASSPTSVYNEQF

len: 12
j_gene: TRBJ2-7
v_gene: TRBV5-4
CDR3aa: ASSNAGASYEQY

len: 14
j_gene: TRBJ2-3
v_gene: TRBV6-4
CDR3aa: ASSDSGGSSTDTQY

len: 14
j_gene: TRBJ2-1
v_gene: TRBV10-3
CDR3aa: AIGGLAGVRYNEQF

len: 14
j_gene: TRBJ2-7
v_gene: TRBV11-1
CDR3aa: ASSATGTEFSYEQY

len: 15
j_gene: TRBJ1-5
v_gene: TRBV2
CDR3aa: ASDRRRGAESDQPQH

len: 12
j_gene: TRBJ2-7
v_gene: TRBV14
CDR3aa: ASTQGQGSYEQY

len: 15
j_gene: TRBJ2-1
v_gene: TRBV9
CDR3aa: ASSALNWVAGDNEQF

len: 14
j_gene: TRBJ2-7
v_gene: TRBV27
CDR3aa: ASSLLGTQGPYEQY

len: 14
j_gene: TRBJ1-5
v_gene: TRBV28
CDR3aa: ASSLRDSYLDQPQH

len: 10
j_gene: TRBJ1-1
v_gene: TRBV13
CDR3aa: ASSRTQAEAF

len: 13
j_gene: TRBJ2-7
v_gene: TRBV6-1
CDR3aa: ASRGGTSASYEQY

len: 13
j_gene: TRBJ1-2
v_gene: TRBV19
CDR3aa: ASSINVLTDYGYT

len: 11
j_gene: TRBJ2-1
v_gene: TRBV19
CDR3aa: ASRLTGAGEQF

len: 12
j_gene: TRBJ1-6
v_gene: TRBV2
CDR3aa: ASSEGGTVGLLH

len: 13
j_gene: TRBJ1-3
v_gene: TRBV27
CDR3aa: ASRTGGATGNTIY

len: 13
j_gene: TRBJ1-5
v_gene: TRBV4-2
CDR3aa: ASSQEWRTHQPQH

len: 14
j_gene: TRBJ2-6
v_gene: TRBV27
CDR3aa: ASSLIGGSGANVLT

len: 14
j_gene: TRBJ2-1
v_gene: TRBV14
CDR3aa: ASSRSGLAAYNEQF

len: 17
j_gene: TRBJ2-6
v_gene: TRBV4-1
CDR3aa: ASSQERQGKVSGANVLT